The entry that follows covers one T cell receptor (beta chain) sequence. This CDR3 has 12 residues. Germline V gene lookup returns CDR1 SGHRS and CDR2 YFSETQ. The sample comes from a study of CXCR3-negative and CXCR3-positive naive CD8 T cells. The authors made the TRB cDNA libraries by 5' RACE using UMI labels. Each CDR3 protein gets one entry in TCRdb, which reprocessed the 5' RACE reads and gives no DNA. The specimen's table records around 140,000 distinct CDR3 sequences. The sequence derives from a human donor in good health. Some clones in this sample may be carry-over from other donors' samples. This chain joins TRBV5-1 and TRBJ2-3. The sequencing sample was made of naive CXCR3- CD8+ T cells from blood. Subset reported: CD45RO-CCR7+CD27+CD95- naive CD8+ T cells lacking CXCR3 (TNR3-). This CDR3 is CASSFNRDTQYF.